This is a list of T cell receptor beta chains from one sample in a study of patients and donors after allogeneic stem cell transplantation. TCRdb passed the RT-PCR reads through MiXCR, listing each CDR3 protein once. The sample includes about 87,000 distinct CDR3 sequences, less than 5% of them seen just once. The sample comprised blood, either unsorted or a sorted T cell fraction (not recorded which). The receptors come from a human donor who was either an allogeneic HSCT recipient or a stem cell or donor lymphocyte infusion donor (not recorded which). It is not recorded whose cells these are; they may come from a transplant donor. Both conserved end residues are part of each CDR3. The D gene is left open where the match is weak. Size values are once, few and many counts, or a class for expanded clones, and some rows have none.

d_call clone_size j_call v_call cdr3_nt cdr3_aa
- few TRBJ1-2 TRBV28 TGTGCCAGCAGTTTCGGGGCAGATGGCTACACCTTC CASSFGADGYTF
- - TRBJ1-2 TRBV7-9 TGTGCCAGCAGCTTGGGAGGGTTCGCCTATGGCTACACCTTC CASSLGGFAYGYTF
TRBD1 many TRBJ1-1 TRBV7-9 TGTGCCAGCAGCCCAACAGGGGCCACCCGTTCCACTGAAGCTTTCTTT CASSPTGATRSTEAFF
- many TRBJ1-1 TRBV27 TGTGCCAGCAGTTTATCGCCCGTTGGGGGCACTGAAGCTTTCTTT CASSLSPVGGTEAFF
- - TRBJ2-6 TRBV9 TGTGCCAGCAGCGCGACCGGGACTCCCCGTTCTGGGGCCAACGTCCTGACTTTC CASSATGTPRSGANVLTF
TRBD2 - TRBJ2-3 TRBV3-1 TGTGCCAGCAGCCCCGGACTAGGAGGGTTCACAGATACGCAGTATTTT CASSPGLGGFTDTQYF
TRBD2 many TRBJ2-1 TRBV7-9 TGTGCCGGCAGCTTAGGTCGGGGGACTAGCTACAATGAGCAGTTCTTC CAGSLGRGTSYNEQFF
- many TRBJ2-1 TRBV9 TGTGCCAGCAGCGTCGCGGGGACAACTACCTACAATGAGCAGTTCTTC CASSVAGTTTYNEQFF
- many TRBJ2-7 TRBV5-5 TGTGCCAGCAGCTTGGGGGTCGGGGACCCCAAGACCTACGAGCAGTACTTC CASSLGVGDPKTYEQYF
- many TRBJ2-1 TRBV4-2 TGTGCCAGCAGCCAAGACCCCCCACAGGGTCGTCAGTTCTTC CASSQDPPQGRQFF
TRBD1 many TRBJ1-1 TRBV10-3 TGTGCCATCAGGGCGGACAGGGGGAACACTGAAGCTTTCTTT CAIRADRGNTEAFF
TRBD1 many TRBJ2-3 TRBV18 TGTGCCAGCTCATCTAGACAGGGGTCTCCCGTTCGGGGGGATACGCAGTATTTT CASSSRQGSPVRGDTQYF
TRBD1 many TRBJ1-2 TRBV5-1 TGCGCCAGCAGGGAGGGACAGGGCGGCTATGGCTACACCTTC CASREGQGGYGYTF
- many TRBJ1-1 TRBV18 TGTGCCAGCTCCCTAGGACCCGGGGAAGCTTTCTTT CASSLGPGEAFF
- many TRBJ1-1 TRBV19 TGTGCCAGTAGGGGGCCTAGGAACACTGAAGCTTTCTTT CASRGPRNTEAFF
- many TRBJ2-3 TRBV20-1 TGCAGTGCTTCAAGCTCCCTCACAGGGAAAGTAACAGATACGCAGTATTTT CSASSSLTGKVTDTQYF
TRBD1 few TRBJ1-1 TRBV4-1 TGCGCCAGCAGCCAACCGACAGGGGAAACTGAAGCTTTCTTT CASSQPTGETEAFF
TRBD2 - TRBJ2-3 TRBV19 TGTGCCAGTAGTCTTAAAACTAGCGGGAGACTCACAGATACGCAGTATTTT CASSLKTSGRLTDTQYF
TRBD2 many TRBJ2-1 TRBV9 TGTGCCAGCAGCGTAGAGGTAGCGGGGGGAGGAAATGAGCAGTTCTTC CASSVEVAGGGNEQFF
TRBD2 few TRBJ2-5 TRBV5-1 TGCGCCAGCAAAAGGACTAGCGGGCAGGGGACCCAGTACTTC CASKRTSGQGTQYF
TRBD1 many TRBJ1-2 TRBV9 TGTGCCAGCAGCGCCGGACAGGGCTTTCTTGGCTACACCTTC CASSAGQGFLGYTF
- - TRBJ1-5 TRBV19 TGTGCCACCTCTGGGCGGGGGGCGAAGAGTAGCAATCAGCCCCAGCATTTT CATSGRGAKSSNQPQHF
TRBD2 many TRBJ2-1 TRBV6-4 TGTGCCAGCAGTGACGGATCAGCGGGAGGGCGTGAGTTCTTC CASSDGSAGGREFF
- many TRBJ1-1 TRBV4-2 TGTGCCAGCAGCCAAGATTTAATGACGGCCCTAACGAACACTGAAGCTTTCTTT CASSQDLMTALTNTEAFF
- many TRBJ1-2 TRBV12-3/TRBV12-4 TGTGCCAGCAGCCGCCTCCGAGTACGGGAGGACTATGGCTACACCTTC CASSRLRVREDYGYTF
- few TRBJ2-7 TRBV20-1 TGCAGTGCTAACCCAAGAGACAGGTCCTCCTACGAGCAGTACTTC CSANPRDRSSYEQYF
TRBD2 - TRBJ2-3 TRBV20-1 TGCAGTGCCGCGGGGCGGGGACTAGCGGCAGATACGCAGTATTTT CSAAGRGLAADTQYF
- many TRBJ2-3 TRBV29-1 TGCAGCGTGGCCGAGGGAACAGATACGCAGTATTTT CSVAEGTDTQYF
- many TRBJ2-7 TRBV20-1 TGCAGTGCTTTCACCCCTAACTACGAGCAGTACTTC CSAFTPNYEQYF
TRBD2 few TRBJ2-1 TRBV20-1 TGCGGAGGGTCCAAGACTAGCGGGACCGAGCAGTTCTTC CGGSKTSGTEQFF
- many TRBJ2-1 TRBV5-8 TGTGCCAGCAGCTTGGGACCTCAGGGCTACAATGAGCAGTTCTTC CASSLGPQGYNEQFF
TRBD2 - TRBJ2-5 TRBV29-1 TGCAGCGTTGAAGCGGGGGGGCGAGAGACCCAGTACTTC CSVEAGGRETQYF
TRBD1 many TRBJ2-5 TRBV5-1 TGCGCCAGCAGCTCAATGACAGGGGACGAGACCCAGTACTTC CASSSMTGDETQYF
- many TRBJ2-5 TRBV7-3 TGTGCCAGCAGCCTCGGCGCTAGCGTAGAAGAGACCCAGTACTTC CASSLGASVEETQYF
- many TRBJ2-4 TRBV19 TGTGCCAGTAGTATAGTTTCGGCAGTAGCCAAAAACATTCAGTACTTC CASSIVSAVAKNIQYF
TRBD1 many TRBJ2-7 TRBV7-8 TGTGCCAGCAGCTTAGTCCATGACAGGGTGTTCTTC CASSLVHDRVFF
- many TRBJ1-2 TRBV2 TGTGCCAGCAGTGATTTAAAGGACAGAGGCTACACCTTC CASSDLKDRGYTF
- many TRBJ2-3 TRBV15 TGTGCCACCAGCATCTCTAGCCGATTCTTCACAGATACGCAGTATTTT CATSISSRFFTDTQYF
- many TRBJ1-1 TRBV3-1 TGTGCCAGCAGCCAAGTGGCTTGGGGGCAGGCGTACACTGAAGCTTTCTTT CASSQVAWGQAYTEAFF
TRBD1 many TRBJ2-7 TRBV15 TGTGCCACCAGCAGAGATCTAATGGGACAGTCCTACGAGCAGTACTTC CATSRDLMGQSYEQYF
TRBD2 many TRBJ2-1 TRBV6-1 TGTGCCAGCCGACCGCCCGGAGGAGCGGGACCTTACAATGAGCAGTTCTTC CASRPPGGAGPYNEQFF
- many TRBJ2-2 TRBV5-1 TGCGCCAGCAGCTTGGGGGGCCGGGGCACCGGGGAGCTGTTTTTT CASSLGGRGTGELFF
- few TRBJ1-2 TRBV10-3 TGTGCCATCAGTGAAGCGCCTACATATGGCTACACCTTC CAISEAPTYGYTF
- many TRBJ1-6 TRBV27 TGTGCCAGCAGTTTATTCACCCTCGGGAGCGGGGTCAAAGGTTCACCCCTCCACTTT CASSLFTLGSGVKGSPLHF
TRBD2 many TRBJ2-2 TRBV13 TGTGCCAGCAGCTCGGGCGGGAGTTTTGCGGAGCTGTTTTTT CASSSGGSFAELFF
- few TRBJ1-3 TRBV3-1 TGTGCCAGCGCCCCCGAAGACTCTGGAAACACCATATATTTT CASAPEDSGNTIYF
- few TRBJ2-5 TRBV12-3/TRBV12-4 TGTGCCAGCAGTTTTTCTCGAGGGGTTGGAGAGACCCAGTACTTC CASSFSRGVGETQYF
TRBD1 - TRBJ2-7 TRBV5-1 TGCGCCAGCAGCTTGAAGGGTAACGGGGGGACAGGGGTGGATGAGCAGTACTTC CASSLKGNGGTGVDEQYF
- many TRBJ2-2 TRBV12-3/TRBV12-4 TGTGCCAGCAGTTTAGAGGGCGGGGAGCTGTTTTTT CASSLEGGELFF
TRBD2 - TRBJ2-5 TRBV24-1 TGTGCCACCAGTCCGTTAGCGGGAGGCTGGGAGACCCAGTACTTC CATSPLAGGWETQYF
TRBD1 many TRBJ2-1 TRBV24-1 TGTGCCACCAGTGATGACAGGGTAAATGAGCAGTTCTTC CATSDDRVNEQFF